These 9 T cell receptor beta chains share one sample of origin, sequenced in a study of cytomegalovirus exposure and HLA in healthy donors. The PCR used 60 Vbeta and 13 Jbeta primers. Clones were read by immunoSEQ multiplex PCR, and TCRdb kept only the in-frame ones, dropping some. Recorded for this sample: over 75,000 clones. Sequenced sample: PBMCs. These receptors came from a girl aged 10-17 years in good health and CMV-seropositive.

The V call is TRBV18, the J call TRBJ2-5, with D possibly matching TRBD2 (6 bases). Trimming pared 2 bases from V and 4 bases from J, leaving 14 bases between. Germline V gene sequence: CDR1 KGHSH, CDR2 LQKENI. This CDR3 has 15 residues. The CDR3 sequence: CASSPILGGGETQYF. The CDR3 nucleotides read TGTGCCAGCTCACCAATCCTCGGGGGTGGAGAGACCCAGTACTTC.

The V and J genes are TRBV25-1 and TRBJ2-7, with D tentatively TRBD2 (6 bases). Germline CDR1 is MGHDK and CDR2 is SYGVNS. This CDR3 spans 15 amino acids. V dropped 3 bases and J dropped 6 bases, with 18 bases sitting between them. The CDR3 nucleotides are TGTGCCAGCAGTGATAGGGAGCGGGTCCCAGGCGAGCAGTACTTC. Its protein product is CASSDRERVPGEQYF.

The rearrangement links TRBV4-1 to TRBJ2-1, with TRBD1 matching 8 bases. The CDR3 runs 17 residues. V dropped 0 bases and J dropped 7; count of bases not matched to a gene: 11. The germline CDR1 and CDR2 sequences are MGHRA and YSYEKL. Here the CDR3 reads CASSQDPDRVIGNEQFF. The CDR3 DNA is TGCGCCAGCAGCCAAGATCCGGACAGGGTAATTGGGAATGAGCAGTTCTTC.

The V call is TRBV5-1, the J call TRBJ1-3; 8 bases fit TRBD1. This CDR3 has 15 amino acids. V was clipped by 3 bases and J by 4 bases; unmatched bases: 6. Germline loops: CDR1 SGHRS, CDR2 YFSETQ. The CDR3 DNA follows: TGCGCCAGCAGCTCTTCAGGGGGCACCGGAAACACCATATATTTT. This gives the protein CASSSSGGTGNTIYF.

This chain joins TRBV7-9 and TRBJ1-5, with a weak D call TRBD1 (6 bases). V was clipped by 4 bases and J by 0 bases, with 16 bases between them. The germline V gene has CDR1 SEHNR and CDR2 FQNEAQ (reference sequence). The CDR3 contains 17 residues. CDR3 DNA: TGTGCCAGCAGCTCGACAAAGACAGGTTATAGCAATCAGCCCCAGCATTTT. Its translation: CASSSTKTGYSNQPQHF.

The CDR3 sequence: CASSQGLTGVNTEAFF. CDR3 sequence (DNA): TGTGCCAGCAGCCAAGGTCTTACGGGAGTGAACACTGAAGCTTTCTTT. The chain employs TRBV4-2 and TRBJ1-1; D is undetermined. CDR1 and CDR2 (germline): LGHNA, YNFKEQ. The CDR3 covers 16 residues. V lost 1 base to trimming and J lost 0 bases, with 12 bases between them.

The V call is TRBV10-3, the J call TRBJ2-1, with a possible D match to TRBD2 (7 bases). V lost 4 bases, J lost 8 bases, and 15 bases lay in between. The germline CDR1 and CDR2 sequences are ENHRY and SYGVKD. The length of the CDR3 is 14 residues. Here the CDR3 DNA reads TGTGCCATCAGTGGCCAGGGGAGGGCCGATGAGCAGTTCTTC. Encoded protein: CAISGQGRADEQFF.

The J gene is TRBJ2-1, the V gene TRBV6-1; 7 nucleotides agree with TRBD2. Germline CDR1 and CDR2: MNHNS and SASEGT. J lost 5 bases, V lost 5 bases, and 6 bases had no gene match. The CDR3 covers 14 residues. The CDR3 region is CASSRTRTDNEQFF. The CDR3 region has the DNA TGTGCCAGCAGTCGGACTAGGACCGACAATGAGCAGTTCTTC.

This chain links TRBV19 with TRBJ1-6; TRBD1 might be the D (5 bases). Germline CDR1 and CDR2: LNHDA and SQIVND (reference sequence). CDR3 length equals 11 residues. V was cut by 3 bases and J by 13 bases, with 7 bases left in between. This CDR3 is CASSIGGPLHF. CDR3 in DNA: TGTGCCAGTAGTATTGGGGGGCCCCTCCACTTT.